A single sample is the source of the 13 T cell receptor beta chains below, sequenced in a study of cytomegalovirus exposure and HLA in healthy donors. Use of 60 Vbeta and 13 Jbeta primers characterized the PCR. Profiled with immunoSEQ multiplex PCR; TCRdb holds only in-frame clones, not every one. Here the sample spans roughly 200,000 clones, about 9.4% being singletons. Sequenced: PBMCs. The receptors were sampled from a woman in her 30s in good health and CMV-seropositive.

V gene TRBV19 combines with J gene TRBJ1-5; D is undetermined. The ends were cut back, 9 bases at V and 0 bases at J, with 15 bases in the middle. CDR3 length equals 15 residues. Germline CDR1 and CDR2: LNHDA and SQIVND (reference sequence). The CDR3 protein is CASQGRHHSNQPQHF. Written as DNA, the CDR3 is TGTGCCAGCCAAGGGAGACACCATAGCAATCAGCCCCAGCATTTT.

The rearrangement uses TRBV5-1 and TRBJ1-5; tentatively, D is TRBD1 (5 bases). V was cut by 2 bases and J by 9 bases, with 15 bases left in between. Germline CDR1 reads SGHRS; CDR2 reads YFSETQ. This CDR3 is built from 14 residues. Written as DNA, the CDR3 is TGCGCCAGCAGCTTTGAGGGAGGGGCAGGGCCCCAGCATTTT. This encodes CASSFEGGAGPQHF.

In this sample, this clone turned up a few times. The CDR3 bases are TGTGCCTGGAGTCGACAGGGGGACCAGCCCCAGCATTTT. It is translated as CAWSRQGDQPQHF. The chain combines TRBV30 with TRBJ1-5, with 9 bases that match TRBD1. V shed 2 bases and J 7 bases; nucleotides not matched to a gene: 3. This CDR3 has 13 amino acids. Germline V gene lookup returns CDR1 GTSNPN and CDR2 SVGIG (reference sequence).

The chain employs TRBV18 and TRBJ1-2; TRBD1 is a possible D gene (5 bases). V was pared by 2 bases and J by 8 bases, with 12 bases between. The CDR3 is 13 amino acids. Germline V gives CDR1 KGHSH, CDR2 LQKENI. The CDR3 coding sequence is TGTGCCAGCTCACCAGGCAGGGCTGGGGGCTACACCTTC. Amino acids: CASSPGRAGGYTF. Complete variable domain (other parts from reference TRBV18 and TRBJ1-2): NAGVMQNPRHLVRRRGQEARLRCSPMKGHSHVYWYRQLPEEGLKFMVYLQKENIIDESGMPKERFSAEFPKEGPSILRIQQVVRGDSAAYFCASSPGRAGGYTFGSGTRLTVV.

The chain recombines TRBV11-2 with TRBJ1-2, with a weak D call TRBD1 (6 bases). This CDR3 comprises 14 residues. The germline V and J ends were trimmed by 0 bases and 6 bases, with 11 bases remaining between them. Germline assignment: CDR1 SGHAT and CDR2 FQNNGV. CDR3 sequence reads: CASSLERQGHGYTF. CDR3 sequence (DNA): TGTGCCAGCAGCTTAGAAAGGCAGGGGCATGGCTACACCTTC.

This clone was seen a few times. V and J are TRBV27 and TRBJ2-2, with 8 bases fitting TRBD2. V gave up 3 bases and J gave up 2 bases; unmatched junction bases: 2. The CDR3 runs to 15 residues. Germline V CDR1 and CDR2: MNHEY, SMNVEV (reference sequence). The CDR3 here is CASSFAGGNTGELFF. The CDR3 nucleotides are TGTGCCAGCAGTTTTGCGGGAGGCAACACCGGGGAGCTGTTTTTT.

V usage is TRBV5-4 and J usage is TRBJ2-5; 14 nucleotides agree with TRBD2. Germline V gene data show CDR1 as SGHNT and CDR2 as YYREEE (reference sequence). The J segment lost 4 bases and the V segment lost 3 bases, leaving 5 bases of the junction unmatched. The CDR3 covers 16 residues. The CDR3 region is CASSYGTSGSLETQYF. The DNA for the CDR3 is TGTGCCAGCAGCTATGGGACTAGCGGGAGTCTAGAGACCCAGTACTTC.

The chain couples TRBV6-6 to TRBJ1-5; TRBD1 might be the D (5 bases). The CDR3 sequence is 15 residues long. CDR1 and CDR2 from the germline V gene are MNHNY and SVGAGI (reference sequence). V shed 0 bases and J shed 7 bases, with 13 bases lying between them. DNA for the CDR3: TGTGCCAGCAGTTACTCCCCCGACGGGGGGCAGCCCCAGCATTTT. Translating gives CASSYSPDGGQPQHF.

This clone was seen more than once but under ten times. The chain has TRBV5-1 and TRBJ2-7, with a weak D call TRBD2 (5 bases). V was pared by 4 bases and J by 5 bases, with 13 bases between. This CDR3 region has 13 residues. The germline V gene has CDR1 SGHRS and CDR2 YFSETQ. This chain's CDR3 is CASSPTRGNEQYF. As DNA, the CDR3 is TGCGCCAGCAGCCCAACGCGAGGGAACGAGCAGTACTTC. Together with reference TRBV5-1 and TRBJ2-7, the CDR3 gives the full variable domain: KAGVTQTPRYLIKTRGQQVTLSCSPISGHRSVSWYQQTPGQGLQFLFEYFSETQRNKGNFPGRFSGRQFSNSRSEMNVSTLELGDSALYLCASSPTRGNEQYFGPGTRLTVT.

With respect to this clone: A junction boundary mismatches the germline segment, possibly from a read error. J is TRBJ1-1 and V is TRBV6-6; 11 nucleotides line up with TRBD1. CDR1 and CDR2 from the germline V gene are MNHNY and SVGAGI (reference sequence). The CDR3 runs 11 residues. The CDR3 DNA follows: TGTGCCAGCACCCCGGGACAGGGGGACTACTTT. Protein sequence: CASTPGQGDYF.

This clone turned up a few times. The chain couples TRBV27 to TRBJ1-4; D call uncertain. Germline V gene sequence: CDR1 MNHEY, CDR2 SMNVEV (reference sequence). The CDR3 spans 13 residues. V dropped 5 bases and J dropped 5 bases, with 9 bases sitting between them. The CDR3 coding sequence is TGTGCCAGCAGTCCAAGGCGGAATGAAAAACTGTTTTTT. This gives the protein CASSPRRNEKLFF.

This clone has a handful of counts. The chain links TRBV9 to TRBJ2-1, with 10 bases fitting TRBD2. This CDR3 has 17 residues. With 3 bases clipped from V and 4 bases from J, the junction kept 10 bases outside the gene matches. Germline assignment: CDR1 SGDLS and CDR2 YYNGEE. The chain's CDR3 is CASSEELGTSAYNEQFF. DNA of the CDR3: TGTGCCAGCAGCGAAGAATTGGGGACTAGCGCTTACAATGAGCAGTTCTTC.

The chain couples TRBV6-4 to TRBJ1-1; 11 bases fit TRBD1. Germline V gives CDR1 MRHNA, CDR2 SNTAGT. Trimming removed 0 bases from V and 10 bases from J; junction bases left unmatched: 13. This CDR3 comprises 17 residues. The CDR3 region is CASSDSAGQGELSTAFF. The CDR3, as DNA: TGTGCCAGCAGTGACTCAGCGGGACAGGGGGAATTGTCTACAGCTTTCTTT.